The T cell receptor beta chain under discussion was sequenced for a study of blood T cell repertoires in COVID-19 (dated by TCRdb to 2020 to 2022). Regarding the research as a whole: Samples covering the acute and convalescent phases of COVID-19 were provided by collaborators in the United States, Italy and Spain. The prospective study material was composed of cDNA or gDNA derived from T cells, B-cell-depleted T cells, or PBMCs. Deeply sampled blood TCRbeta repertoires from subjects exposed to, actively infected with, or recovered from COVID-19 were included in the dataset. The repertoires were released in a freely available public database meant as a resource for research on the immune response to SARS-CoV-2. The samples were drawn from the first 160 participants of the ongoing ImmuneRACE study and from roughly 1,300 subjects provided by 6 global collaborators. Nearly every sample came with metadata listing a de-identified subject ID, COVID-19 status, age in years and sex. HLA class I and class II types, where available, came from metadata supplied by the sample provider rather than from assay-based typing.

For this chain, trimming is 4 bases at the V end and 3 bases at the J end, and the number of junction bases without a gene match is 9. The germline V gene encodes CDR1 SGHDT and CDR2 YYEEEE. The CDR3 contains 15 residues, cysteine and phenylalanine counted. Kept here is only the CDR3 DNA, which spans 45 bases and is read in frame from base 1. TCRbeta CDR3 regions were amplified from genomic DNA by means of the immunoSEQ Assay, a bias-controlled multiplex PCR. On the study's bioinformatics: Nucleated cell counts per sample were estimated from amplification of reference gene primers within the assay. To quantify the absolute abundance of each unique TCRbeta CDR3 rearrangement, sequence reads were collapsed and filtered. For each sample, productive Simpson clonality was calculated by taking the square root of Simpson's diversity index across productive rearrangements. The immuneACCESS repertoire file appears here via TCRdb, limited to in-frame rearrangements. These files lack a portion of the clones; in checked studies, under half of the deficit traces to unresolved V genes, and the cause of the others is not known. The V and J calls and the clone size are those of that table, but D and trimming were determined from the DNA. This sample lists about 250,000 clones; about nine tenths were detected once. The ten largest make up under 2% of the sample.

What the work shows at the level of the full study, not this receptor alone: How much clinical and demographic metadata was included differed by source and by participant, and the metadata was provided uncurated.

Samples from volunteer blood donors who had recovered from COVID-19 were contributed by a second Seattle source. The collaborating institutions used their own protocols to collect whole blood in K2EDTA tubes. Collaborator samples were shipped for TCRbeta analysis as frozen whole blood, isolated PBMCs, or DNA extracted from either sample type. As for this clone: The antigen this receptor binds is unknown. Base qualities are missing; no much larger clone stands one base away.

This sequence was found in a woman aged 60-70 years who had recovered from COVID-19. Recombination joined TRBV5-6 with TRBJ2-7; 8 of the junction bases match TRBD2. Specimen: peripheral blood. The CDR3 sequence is CASSQLAGGGYEQYF. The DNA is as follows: TGTGCCAGCAGCCAACTGGCGGGGGGTGGCTACGAGCAGTACTTC. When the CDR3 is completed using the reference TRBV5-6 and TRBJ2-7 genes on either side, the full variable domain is DAGVTQSPTHLIKTRGQQVTLRCSPKSGHDTVSWYQQALGQGPQFIFQYYEEEERQRGNFPDRFSGHQFPNYSSELNVNALLLGDSALYLCASSQLAGGGYEQYFGPGTRLTVT.